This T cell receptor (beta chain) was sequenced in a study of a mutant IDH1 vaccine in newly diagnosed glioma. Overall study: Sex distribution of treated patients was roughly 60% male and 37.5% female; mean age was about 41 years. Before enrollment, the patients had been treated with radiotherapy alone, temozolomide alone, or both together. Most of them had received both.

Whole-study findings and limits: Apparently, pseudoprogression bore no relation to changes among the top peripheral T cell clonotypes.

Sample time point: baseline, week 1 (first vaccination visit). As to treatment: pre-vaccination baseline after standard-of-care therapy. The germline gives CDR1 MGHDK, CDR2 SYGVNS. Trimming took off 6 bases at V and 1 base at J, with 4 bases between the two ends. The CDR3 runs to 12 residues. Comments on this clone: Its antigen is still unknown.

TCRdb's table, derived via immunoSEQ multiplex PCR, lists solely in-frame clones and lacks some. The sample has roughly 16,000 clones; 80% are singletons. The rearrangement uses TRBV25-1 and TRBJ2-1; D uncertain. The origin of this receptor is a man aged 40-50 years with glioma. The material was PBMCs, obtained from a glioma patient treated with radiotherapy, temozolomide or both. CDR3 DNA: TGTGCCAGCAGGCCGTCCTACAATGAGCAGTTCTTC. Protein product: CASRPSYNEQFF.